This TCR beta chain is from a study of blood T cell repertoires in COVID-19. Study context: The United States, Italy and Spain were the sources of the acute and convalescent COVID-19 samples. PBMCs, B-cell-depleted T cells, or T cells provided the cDNA or gDNA that made up the material.

The CDR3 sequence is 17 residues long. CDR1 is SGHRS, CDR2 YFSETQ, per germline. Trimming cost V 1 base and J 6 bases, with 22 bases left between them. Authors' processing steps: Amplifying reference gene primers gave estimates of nucleated cell counts. Sequencing was performed with immunoSEQ multiplex PCR; in TCRdb, only in-frame clones are kept and a portion is missing. For V, J and clone size, that table is used; D and trimming come from the DNA. This table has around 37,000 clones, approximately 69% appearing once. Seattle-derived patients entered the study during active infection and were followed longitudinally.

Sequences were obtained from peripheral blood. The clonotype originates from a man in his 70s with COVID-19, enrolled during active disease. The chain joins TRBV5-1 to TRBJ1-2; no definite D call. CDR3 coding DNA: TGCGCCAGCAGCTTGCGGAACGCGGCAGCTCTTGAGGATGGCTACACCTTC. Protein product: CASSLRNAAALEDGYTF.